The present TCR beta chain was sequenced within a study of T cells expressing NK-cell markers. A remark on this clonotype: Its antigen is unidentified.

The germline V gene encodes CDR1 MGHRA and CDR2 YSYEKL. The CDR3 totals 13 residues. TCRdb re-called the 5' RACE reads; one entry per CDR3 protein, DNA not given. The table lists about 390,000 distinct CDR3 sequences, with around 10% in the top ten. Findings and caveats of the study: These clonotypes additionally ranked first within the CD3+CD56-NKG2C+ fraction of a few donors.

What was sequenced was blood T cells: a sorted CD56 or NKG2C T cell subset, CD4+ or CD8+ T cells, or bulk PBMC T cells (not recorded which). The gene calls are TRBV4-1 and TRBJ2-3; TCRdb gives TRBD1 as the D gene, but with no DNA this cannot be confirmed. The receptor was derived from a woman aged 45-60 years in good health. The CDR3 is CASSQTGAGAQYF.